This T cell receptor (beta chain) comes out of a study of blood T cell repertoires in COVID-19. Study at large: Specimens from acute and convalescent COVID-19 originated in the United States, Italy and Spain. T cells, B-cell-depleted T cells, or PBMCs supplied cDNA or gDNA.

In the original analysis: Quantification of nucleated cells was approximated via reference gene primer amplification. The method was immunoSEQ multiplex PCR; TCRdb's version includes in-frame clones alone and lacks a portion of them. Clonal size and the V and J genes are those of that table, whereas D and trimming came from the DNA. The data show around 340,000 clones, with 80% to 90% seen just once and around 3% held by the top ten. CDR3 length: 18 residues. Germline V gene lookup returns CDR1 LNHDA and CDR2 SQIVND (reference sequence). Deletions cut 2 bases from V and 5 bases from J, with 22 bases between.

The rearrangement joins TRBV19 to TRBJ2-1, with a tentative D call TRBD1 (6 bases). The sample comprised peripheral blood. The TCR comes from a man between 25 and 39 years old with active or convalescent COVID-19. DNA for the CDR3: TGTGCCAGTAGTATATGGGGCTCAAAAGGGGGTTTGAACAATGAGCAGTTCTTC. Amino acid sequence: CASSIWGSKGGLNNEQFF.